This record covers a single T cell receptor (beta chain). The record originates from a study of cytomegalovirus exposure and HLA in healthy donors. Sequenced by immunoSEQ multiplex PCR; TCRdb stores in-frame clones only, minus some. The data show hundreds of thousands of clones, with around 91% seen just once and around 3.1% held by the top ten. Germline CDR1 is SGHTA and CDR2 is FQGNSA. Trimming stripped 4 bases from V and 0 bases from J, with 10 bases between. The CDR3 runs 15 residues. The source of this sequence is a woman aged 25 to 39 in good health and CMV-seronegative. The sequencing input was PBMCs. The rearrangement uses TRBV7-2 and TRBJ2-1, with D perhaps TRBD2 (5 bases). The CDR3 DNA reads TGTGCCAGCAGCTCGGACTGGAGCTCCTACAATGAGCAGTTCTTC. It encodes CASSSDWSSYNEQFF.